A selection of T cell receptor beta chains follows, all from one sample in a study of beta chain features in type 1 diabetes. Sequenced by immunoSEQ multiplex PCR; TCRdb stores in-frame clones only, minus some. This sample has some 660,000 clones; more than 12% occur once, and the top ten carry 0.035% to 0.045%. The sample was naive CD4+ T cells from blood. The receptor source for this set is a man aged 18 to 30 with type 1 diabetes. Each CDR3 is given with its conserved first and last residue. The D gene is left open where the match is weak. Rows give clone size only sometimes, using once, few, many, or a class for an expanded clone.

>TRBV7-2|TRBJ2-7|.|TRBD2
CASSSVAGAYEQYF
TGTGCCAGCAGCTCCGTAGCGGGGGCCTACGAGCAGTACTTC
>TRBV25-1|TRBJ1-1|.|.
CASSEGKNTEAFF
TGTGCCAGCAGTGAGGGGAAGAACACTGAAGCTTTCTTT
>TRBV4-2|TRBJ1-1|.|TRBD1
CASSPPWDRPMNTEAFF
TGTGCCAGCAGCCCCCCGTGGGACAGGCCCATGAACACTGAAGCTTTCTTT
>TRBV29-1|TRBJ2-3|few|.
CSAHTGVYGTQYF
TGCAGCGCACACACAGGTGTATATGGTACGCAGTATTTT
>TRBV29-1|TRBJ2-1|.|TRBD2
CSALGGRAKNEQFF
TGCAGCGCTCTGGGGGGGAGGGCGAAGAATGAGCAGTTCTTC
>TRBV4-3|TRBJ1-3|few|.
CASSQDRTVGNTIYF
TGCGCCAGCAGCCAAGATCGGACAGTTGGAAACACCATATATTTT
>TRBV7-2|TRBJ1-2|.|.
CASSLSSDYGYTF
TGTGCCAGCAGCTTGTCCTCTGATTATGGCTACACCTTC
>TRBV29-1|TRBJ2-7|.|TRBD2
CSVVDLAGGPNEQYF
TGCAGCGTTGTTGATTTAGCGGGAGGGCCTAACGAGCAGTACTTC
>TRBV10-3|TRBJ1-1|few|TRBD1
CAISESRGGSEAFF
TGTGCCATCAGTGAGTCGAGAGGGGGCTCAGAAGCTTTCTTT
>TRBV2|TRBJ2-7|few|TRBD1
CASRVTGAYEQYF
TGTGCCAGCAGGGTGACAGGGGCCTACGAGCAGTACTTC
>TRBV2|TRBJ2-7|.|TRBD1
CASKDRDKYEQYF
TGTGCCAGCAAAGACAGGGACAAGTACGAGCAGTACTTC
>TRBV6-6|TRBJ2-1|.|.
CASDTTRGRQANEQFF
TGTGCCAGCGACACCACTCGAGGCCGACAAGCCAATGAGCAGTTCTTC
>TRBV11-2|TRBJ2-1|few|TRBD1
CASSTGQSSYNEQFF
TGTGCCAGCAGCACGGGACAGAGCTCCTACAATGAGCAGTTCTTC
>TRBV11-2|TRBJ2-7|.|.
CASSLDRGGTYEQYF
TGTGCCAGCAGCTTAGACAGGGGAGGGACCTACGAGCAGTACTTC
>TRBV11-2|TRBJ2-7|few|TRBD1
CASSVMTGEVRGF
TGTGCCAGCAGCGTCATGACAGGGGAGGTTAGGGGATTC
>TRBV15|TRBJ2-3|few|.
CATSRDLFLVDPYF
TGTGCCACCAGCAGAGATCTATTTCTGGTAGATCCGTATTTT
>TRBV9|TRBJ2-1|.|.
CASSVAETSSYNEQFF
TGTGCCAGCAGCGTAGCGGAAACGAGCTCCTACAATGAGCAGTTCTTC
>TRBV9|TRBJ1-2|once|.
CASSENYGYTF
TGTGCCAGCAGCGAAAACTATGGCTACACCTTC
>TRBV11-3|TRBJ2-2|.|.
CASSLGGRDTGELFF
TGTGCCAGCAGCTTAGGGGGGCGAGACACCGGGGAGCTGTTTTTT
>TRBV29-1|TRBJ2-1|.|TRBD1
CSGKTGTGGGEQFF
TGCAGCGGAAAAACCGGGACAGGGGGCGGTGAGCAGTTCTTC
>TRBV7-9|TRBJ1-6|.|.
CASGHDYNSPLHF
TGTGCCAGTGGACACGATTATAATTCACCCCTCCACTTT
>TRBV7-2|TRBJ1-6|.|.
CASSSEGTVNSPLHF
TGTGCCAGCAGCTCTGAAGGGACGGTCAATTCACCCCTCCACTTT
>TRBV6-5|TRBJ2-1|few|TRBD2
CASSFGPSGVYNEQFF
TGTGCCAGCAGTTTCGGGCCTAGCGGCGTCTACAATGAGCAGTTCTTC
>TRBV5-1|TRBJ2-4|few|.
CASSAAQGSGLAKNIQYF
TGCGCCAGCAGCGCGGCGCAGGGCTCCGGATTAGCCAAAAACATTCAGTACTTC
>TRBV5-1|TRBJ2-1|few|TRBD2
CASSSSTSGREQFF
TGCGCCAGCAGCTCATCTACTAGCGGGAGAGAGCAGTTCTTC
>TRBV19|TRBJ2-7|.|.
CASSPTRTVFEQYF
TGTGCCAGTAGTCCAACCCGGACAGTTTTCGAGCAGTACTTC
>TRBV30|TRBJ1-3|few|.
CAWRSGSSGNTIYF
TGTGCCTGGAGATCGGGGAGCTCTGGAAACACCATATATTTT
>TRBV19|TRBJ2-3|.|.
CASSTQGTDTQYF
TGTGCCAGTAGTACGCAGGGAACAGATACGCAGTATTTT
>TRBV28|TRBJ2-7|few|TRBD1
CASSPQTGHEQYF
TGTGCCAGCAGTCCCCAGACAGGGCACGAGCAGTACTTC
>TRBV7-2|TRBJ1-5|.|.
CASSPGGINQPQHF
TGTGCCAGCAGCCCCGGGGGGATCAATCAGCCCCAGCATTTT
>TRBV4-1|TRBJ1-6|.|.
CASSQALRQINSPLHF
TGCGCCAGCAGCCAAGCGCTGAGACAGATTAATTCACCCCTCCACTTT
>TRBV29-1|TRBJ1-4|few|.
CSVAGDLLNEKLFF
TGCAGCGTGGCAGGGGATCTTCTTAATGAAAAACTGTTTTTT
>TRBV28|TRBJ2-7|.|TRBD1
CASSLPGTGPTEQYF
TGTGCCAGCAGTTTACCCGGGACAGGCCCCACCGAGCAGTACTTC
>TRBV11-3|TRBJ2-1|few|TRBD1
CASSSGDRGDNEQFF
TGTGCCAGCAGCTCAGGGGACAGGGGGGATAATGAGCAGTTCTTC
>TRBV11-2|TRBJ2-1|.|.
CASSPVRSYNEQFF
TGTGCCAGCAGCCCCGTTAGGAGCTACAATGAGCAGTTCTTC
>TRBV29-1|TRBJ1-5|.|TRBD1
CSVVGRGDQPQHF
TGCAGCGTTGTCGGCAGGGGGGATCAGCCCCAGCATTTT
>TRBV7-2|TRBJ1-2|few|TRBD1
CASSLKSGTGSYGGYTF
TGTGCCAGCAGCTTAAAATCCGGGACAGGGTCTTATGGTGGCTACACCTTC
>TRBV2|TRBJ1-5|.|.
CASKAEDQPQHF
TGTGCCAGCAAGGCGGAGGATCAGCCCCAGCATTTT
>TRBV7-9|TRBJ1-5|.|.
CASSLRGSNQPQHF
TGTGCCAGCAGCTTAAGGGGATCCAATCAGCCCCAGCATTTT
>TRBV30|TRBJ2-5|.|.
CAWAAEETQYF
TGTGCCTGGGCAGCGGAGGAGACCCAGTACTTC
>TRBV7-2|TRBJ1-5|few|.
CASSLEGFQPQHF
TGTGCCAGCAGCTTAGAGGGGTTTCAGCCCCAGCATTTT